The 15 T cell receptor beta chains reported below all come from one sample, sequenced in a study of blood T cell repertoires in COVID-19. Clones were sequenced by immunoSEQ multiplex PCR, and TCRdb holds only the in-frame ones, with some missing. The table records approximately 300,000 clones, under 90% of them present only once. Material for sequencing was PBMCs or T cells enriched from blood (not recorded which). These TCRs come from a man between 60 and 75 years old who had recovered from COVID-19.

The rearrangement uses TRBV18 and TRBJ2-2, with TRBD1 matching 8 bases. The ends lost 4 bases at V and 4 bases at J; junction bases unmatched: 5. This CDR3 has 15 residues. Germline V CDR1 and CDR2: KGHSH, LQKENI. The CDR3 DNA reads TGTGCCAGCTCACAACAACAGGGGGGCACCGGGGAGCTGTTTTTT. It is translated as CASSQQQGGTGELFF.

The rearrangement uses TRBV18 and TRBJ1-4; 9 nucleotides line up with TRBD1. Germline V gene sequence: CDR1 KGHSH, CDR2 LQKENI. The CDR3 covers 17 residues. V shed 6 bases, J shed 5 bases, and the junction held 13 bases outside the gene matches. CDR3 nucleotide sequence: TGTGCCAGCTCGCCCGGCCTTGGGACAGGGAAAAATGAAAAACTGTTTTTT. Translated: CASSPGLGTGKNEKLFF.

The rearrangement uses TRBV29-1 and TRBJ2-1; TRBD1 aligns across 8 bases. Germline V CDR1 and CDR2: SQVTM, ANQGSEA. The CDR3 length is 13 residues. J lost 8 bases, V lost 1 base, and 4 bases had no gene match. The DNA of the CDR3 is TGCAGCGTTGAAGTCGCAGGGGGCGATGAGCAGTTCTTC. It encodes CSVEVAGGDEQFF.

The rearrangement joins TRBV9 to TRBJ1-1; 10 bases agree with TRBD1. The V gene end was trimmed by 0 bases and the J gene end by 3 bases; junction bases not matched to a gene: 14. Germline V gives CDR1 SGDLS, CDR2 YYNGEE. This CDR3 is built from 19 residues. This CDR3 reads CASSVGGIRQGALHTEAFF. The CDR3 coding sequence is TGTGCCAGCAGCGTAGGAGGAATCCGACAGGGGGCGCTTCACACTGAAGCTTTCTTT. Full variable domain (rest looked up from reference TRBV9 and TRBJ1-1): DSGVTQTPKHLITATGQRVTLRCSPRSGDLSVYWYQQSLDQGLQFLIQYYNGEERAKGNILERFSAQQFPDLHSELNLSSLELGDSALYFCASSVGGIRQGALHTEAFFGQGTRLTVV.

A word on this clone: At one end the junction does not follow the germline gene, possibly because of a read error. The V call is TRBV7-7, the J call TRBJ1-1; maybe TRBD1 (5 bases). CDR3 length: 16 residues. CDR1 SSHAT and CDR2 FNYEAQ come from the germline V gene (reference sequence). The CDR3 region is CASSLDLKGIGTEAFF. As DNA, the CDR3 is TGTGCTAGCAGCTTAGATTTGAAGGGGATCGGCACTGAAGCTTTCTTT.

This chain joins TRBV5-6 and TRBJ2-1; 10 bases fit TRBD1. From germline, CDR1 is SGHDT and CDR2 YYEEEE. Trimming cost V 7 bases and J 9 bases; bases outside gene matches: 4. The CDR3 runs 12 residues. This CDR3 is CASRDRGFEQFF. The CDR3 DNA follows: TGTGCCAGCCGGGACAGGGGATTTGAGCAGTTCTTC.

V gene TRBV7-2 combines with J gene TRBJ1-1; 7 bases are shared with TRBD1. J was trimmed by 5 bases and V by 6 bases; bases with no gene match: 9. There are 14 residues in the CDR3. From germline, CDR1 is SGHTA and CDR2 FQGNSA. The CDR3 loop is CASRERQGVTEAFF. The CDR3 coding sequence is TGTGCCAGCAGGGAACGACAGGGAGTGACTGAAGCTTTCTTT.

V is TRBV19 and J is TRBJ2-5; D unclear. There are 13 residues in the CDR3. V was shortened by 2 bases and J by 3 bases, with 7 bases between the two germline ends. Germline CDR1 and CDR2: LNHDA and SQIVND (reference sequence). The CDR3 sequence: CASSITAEETQYF. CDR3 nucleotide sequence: TGTGCCAGTAGTATAACTGCTGAAGAGACCCAGTACTTC.

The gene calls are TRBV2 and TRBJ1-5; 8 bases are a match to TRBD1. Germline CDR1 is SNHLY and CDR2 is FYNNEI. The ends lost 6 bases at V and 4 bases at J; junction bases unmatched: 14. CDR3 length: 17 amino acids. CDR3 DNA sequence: TGTGCCAGCAGGCGGACAGGGTCCACCCTCTTGAATCAGCCCCAGCATTTT. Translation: CASRRTGSTLLNQPQHF.

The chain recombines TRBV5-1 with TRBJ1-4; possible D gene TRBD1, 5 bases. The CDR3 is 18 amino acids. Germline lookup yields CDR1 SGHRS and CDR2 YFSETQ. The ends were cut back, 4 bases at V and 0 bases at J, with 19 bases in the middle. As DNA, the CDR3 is TGCGCCAGCAGCCCTGCGAGACCCCCAGGGACAACTAATGAAAAACTGTTTTTT. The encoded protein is CASSPARPPGTTNEKLFF.

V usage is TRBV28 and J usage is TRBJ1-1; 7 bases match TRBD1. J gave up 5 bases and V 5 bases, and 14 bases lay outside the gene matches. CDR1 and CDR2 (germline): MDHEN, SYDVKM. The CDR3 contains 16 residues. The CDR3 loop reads CASSEQGFGRSTEAFF. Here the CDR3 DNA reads TGTGCCAGCAGTGAACAGGGGTTTGGGCGGTCGACTGAAGCTTTCTTT.

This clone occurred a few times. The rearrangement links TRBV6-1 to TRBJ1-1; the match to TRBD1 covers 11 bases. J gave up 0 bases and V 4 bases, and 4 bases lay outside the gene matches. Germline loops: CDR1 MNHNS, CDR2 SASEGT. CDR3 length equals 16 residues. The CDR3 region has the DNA TGTGCCAGCAGTGCCCGGACAGGGGGCCTGAACACTGAAGCTTTCTTT. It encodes CASSARTGGLNTEAFF.

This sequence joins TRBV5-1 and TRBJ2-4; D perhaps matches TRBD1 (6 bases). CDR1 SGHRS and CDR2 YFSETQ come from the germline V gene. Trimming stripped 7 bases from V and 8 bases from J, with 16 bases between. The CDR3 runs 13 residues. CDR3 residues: CASGETGPYIQYF. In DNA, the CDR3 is TGCGCCAGCGGAGAGACAGGTCCGTACATTCAGTACTTC.

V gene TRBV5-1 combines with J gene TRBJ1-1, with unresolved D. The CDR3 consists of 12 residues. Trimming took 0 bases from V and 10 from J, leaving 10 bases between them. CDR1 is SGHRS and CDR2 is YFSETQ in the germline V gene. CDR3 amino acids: CASSLESSGAFF. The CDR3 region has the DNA TGCGCCAGCAGCTTGGAATCGTCCGGAGCTTTCTTT.

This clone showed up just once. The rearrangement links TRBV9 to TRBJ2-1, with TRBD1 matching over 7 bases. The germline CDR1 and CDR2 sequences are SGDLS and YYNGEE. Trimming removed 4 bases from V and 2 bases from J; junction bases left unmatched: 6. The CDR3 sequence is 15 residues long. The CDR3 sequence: CASSSRTGTYNEQFF. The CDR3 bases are TGTGCCAGCAGCTCCCGGACAGGAACCTACAATGAGCAGTTCTTC.